This T cell receptor beta chain was found in a study of shared clonotypes between healthy human individuals. Points on this clone: What it binds is not known.

The assay was run at deep level. Source study methods: ImmunoSEQ output lacked quality scores and full-length reads, limiting matched filtering. Only in-frame clones appear in the TCRdb table, and some are missing; sequencing was by immunoSEQ multiplex PCR. That table furnishes V, J and clone size, whereas the DNA furnished D and trimming. The sample carries nearly 1 million clones, 76% recorded once. It was into CD45RA+ naive and CD45RA-negative memory subsets that the CD4+ cells were split. Study-wide results and caveats: Non-shared clonotypes were found to have lower generation probabilities than the clonotypes that were shared by all four of the sorted-subset donors.

What was sequenced was memory CD4+ T cells sorted from blood. The subset denotes: CD45RA-negative fraction. The TCR comes from a man younger than 30 in good health.

CDR3 DNA sequence: TGCGCCAGCAGTGAGTCGGGCAGGGCACAGACCCAGTACTTC. Amino acids: CASSESGRAQTQYF. The gene calls are TRBV10-1 and TRBJ2-5; D might be TRBD1 (5 bases). V dropped 0 bases and J dropped 6 bases, with 11 bases sitting between them. This CDR3 region has 14 residues. Germline V gene sequence: CDR1 WNHNN, CDR2 SYGVQD (reference sequence).